Presented here are 18 T cell receptor beta chains from one specimen sequenced in a study of blood T cell repertoires in COVID-19. TCRdb's copy holds only in-frame clones and misses some; the assay was immunoSEQ multiplex PCR. The table records around 220,000 clones, 82% of them present only once. The sequenced sample was peripheral blood. The receptors come from a woman over 75 with COVID-19, enrolled during active disease.

J is TRBJ1-2 and V is TRBV4-1, with TRBD1 as a possible D gene (6 bases). The CDR3 contains 16 residues. V dropped 0 bases and J dropped 6 bases, with 17 bases sitting between them. The V gene's germline CDR1 is MGHRA and CDR2 YSYEKL. CDR3 nucleotides: TGCGCCAGCAGCCAAGATCCGGGGGGGCGCGTGAATGGCTACACCTTC. Its translation is CASSQDPGGRVNGYTF.

The gene calls are TRBV27 and TRBJ2-7, with D possibly TRBD2 on 5 matching bases. Germline assignment: CDR1 MNHEY and CDR2 SMNVEV (reference sequence). Trimming removed 2 bases at V and 1 base at J, with 15 bases between. The CDR3 has 16 amino acids. The CDR3 region has the DNA TGTGCCAGCAGTTTAAGTCCTCCTGGGAGTTCCTACGAGCAGTACTTC. This encodes CASSLSPPGSSYEQYF.

The CDR3 is CASSLFWGQLEQYF. The CDR3 DNA reads as TGTGCCAGCAGTTTATTTTGGGGGCAGCTCGAGCAGTACTTC. This chain joins TRBV27 and TRBJ2-7, with D possibly matching TRBD1 (6 bases). The CDR3 extends over 14 amino acids. The V gene's germline CDR1 is MNHEY and CDR2 SMNVEV (reference sequence). The V end was cut by 1 base, the J end by 6 bases, with 13 bases between.

This clone appeared once. This chain links TRBV27 with TRBJ2-3, with D possibly TRBD2 on 7 matching bases. The CDR3 is made up of 15 amino acids. Trimming shortened V by 8 bases and J by 3 bases, and 18 bases separated the two germline ends. CDR1 is MNHEY, CDR2 SMNVEV, per germline (reference sequence). DNA for the CDR3: TGTGCCAGCTCCAGGGGCGGGGGATTAACAGATACGCAGTATTTT. It encodes CASSRGGGLTDTQYF.

This clone showed up just a few times. V gene TRBV6-2 or TRBV6-3 combines with J gene TRBJ1-2; D may be TRBD1 (5 bases). The CDR3 extends over 13 amino acids. Germline V lookup: CDR1 MNHEY, CDR2 SVGEGT. The germline V and J ends were trimmed by 2 bases and 6 bases, with 10 bases remaining between them. The CDR3 sequence: CASSYTGFDGYTF. Written as DNA, the CDR3 is TGTGCCAGCAGTTACACAGGATTTGATGGCTACACCTTC.

V usage is TRBV6-2 or TRBV6-3 and J usage is TRBJ2-7; D unclear. Germline assignment: CDR1 MNHEY and CDR2 SVGEGT. Trimming stripped 0 bases from V and 6 bases from J, with 3 bases between. This CDR3 has 11 amino acids. This CDR3 is CASSYSSEQYF. The CDR3 DNA sequence: TGTGCCAGCAGTTACTCGAGCGAGCAGTACTTC.

In this sample, this clone turned up once. The gene calls are TRBV18 and TRBJ1-1; D may be TRBD1 (6 bases). The CDR3 is 16 amino acids. V lost 2 bases, J lost 1 base, and 14 bases lay in between. CDR1 is KGHSH, CDR2 LQKENI, per germline. This CDR3 reads CASSPTLLTGNTEAFF. The CDR3 DNA follows: TGTGCCAGCTCACCAACTCTTCTGACAGGGAACACTGAAGCTTTCTTT.

The gene calls are TRBV6-5 and TRBJ2-7; D unresolved. The germline CDR1 and CDR2 sequences are MNHEY and SVGAGI. The CDR3 consists of 12 residues. V lost 6 bases to trimming and J lost 5 bases, with 11 bases between them. The CDR3 DNA sequence: TGTGCCAGCAGAAGCGAGATAAACGAGCAGTACTTC. It yields the protein CASRSEINEQYF.

This clone has a handful of counts. The sample has other DNA sequences that encode this CDR3 too. J is TRBJ2-5 and V is TRBV9, with D perhaps TRBD2 (6 bases). This CDR3 is built from 13 residues. In germline, CDR1 is SGDLS, CDR2 YYNGEE. Trimming removed 2 bases at V and 4 bases at J, with 9 bases between. The CDR3 nucleotides read TGTGCCAGCAGCGTGGGAGGACGAGAGACCCAGTACTTC. This codes for CASSVGGRETQYF.

The chain links TRBV3-1 (or the pseudogene TRBV3-2) to TRBJ2-7; a possible D gene is TRBD2 (6 bases). The V gene's germline CDR1 is LGHDT and CDR2 YNNKEL (reference sequence). CDR3 size: 15 residues. Deletions cut 1 base from V and 0 bases from J, with 10 bases between. For the CDR3, the DNA is TGTGCCAGCAGCCAAGGACCGGGACTCTCCTACGAGCAGTACTTC. Translated, it gives CASSQGPGLSYEQYF.

J is TRBJ1-2 and V is TRBV18, with D possibly being TRBD1 (6 bases). Per the germline V gene, CDR1 is KGHSH and CDR2 is LQKENI. The V end lost 3 bases, the J end lost 6 bases, and 8 bases lay between the germline ends. There are 12 residues in the CDR3. The CDR3 reads CASSPTGDGYTF. CDR3 nucleotides: TGTGCCAGCTCACCGACAGGAGATGGCTACACCTTC.

This clone was counted many times. V usage is TRBV7-9 and J usage is TRBJ2-7; D is perhaps TRBD1 (6 bases). Germline CDR1 reads SEHNR; CDR2 reads FQNEAQ (reference sequence). CDR3 length: 14 amino acids. V lost 4 bases to trimming and J lost 2 bases, with 12 bases between them. The DNA of the CDR3 is TGTGCCAGCAGCTCCGGGACACAGACCTACGAGCAGTACTTC. This translates into CASSSGTQTYEQYF. The full variable domain, rest sourced from reference TRBV7-9 and TRBJ2-7, is DTGVSQNPRHKITKRGQNVTFRCDPISEHNRLYWYRQTLGQGPEFLTYFQNEAQLEKSRLLSDRFSAERPKGSFSTLEIQRTEQGDSAMYLCASSSGTQTYEQYFGPGTRLTVT.

The chain combines TRBV3-1 (or the pseudogene TRBV3-2) with TRBJ2-7; 11 nucleotides match TRBD2. Germline V gene lookup returns CDR1 LGHDT and CDR2 YNNKEL (reference sequence). This CDR3 spans 15 amino acids. V gave up 0 bases and J gave up 6 bases; unmatched junction bases: 4. The CDR3 DNA is TGTGCCAGCAGCCAAGAGGGACTAGCGGTTCCCGAGCAGTACTTC. Its protein product is CASSQEGLAVPEQYF.

This clone was detected a few times. This chain joins TRBV19 and TRBJ2-2; TRBD2 matches at 8 bases. With V trimmed by 7 bases and J by 5 bases, 12 bases remained unmatched. The CDR3 length is 16 residues. Germline lookup yields CDR1 LNHDA and CDR2 SQIVND (reference sequence). CDR3 bases: TGTGCCAGTACCGAGCCGGGACTAGATAGGACCGGGGAGCTGTTTTTT. Encoded protein: CASTEPGLDRTGELFF.

V and J are TRBV7-3 and TRBJ2-2; TRBD2 matches 12 bases. The trim removed 0 bases at V and 2 bases at J, leaving 7 bases unmatched. CDR1 is SGHTA, CDR2 FQGTGA, per germline. The CDR3 totals 19 residues. This CDR3 reads CASSLTPLTSGGNTGELFF. The CDR3 coding sequence is TGTGCCAGCAGCTTAACCCCCTTGACTAGCGGGGGAAACACCGGGGAGCTGTTTTTT.

The chain couples TRBV18 to TRBJ2-5; D is uncertain. Germline assignment: CDR1 KGHSH and CDR2 LQKENI. CDR3 size: 13 residues. Trimming removed 3 bases from V and 5 bases from J, with 10 bases in between. CDR3 loop: CASSPGSRETQYF. The CDR3 coding sequence is TGTGCCAGCTCACCCGGAAGCAGGGAGACCCAGTACTTC.

This clone was counted a single time. The V gene is TRBV19, the J gene TRBJ1-2; 7 bases agree with TRBD1. CDR1 and CDR2 (germline): LNHDA, SQIVND (reference sequence). V gave up 4 bases and J gave up 4 bases; unmatched junction bases: 9. There are 15 residues in the CDR3. The CDR3 spells CASSTQGGAAYGYTF. Written as DNA, the CDR3 is TGTGCCAGTAGTACCCAGGGGGGAGCTGCCTATGGCTACACCTTC.

This chain joins TRBV18 and TRBJ2-7; tentatively, D is TRBD1 (5 bases). Germline-derived CDR1 and CDR2 are KGHSH and LQKENI. The germline V and J ends were trimmed by 5 bases and 6 bases, with 17 bases remaining between them. The CDR3 runs to 14 residues. The CDR3 region is CASSSTGFGGEQYF. For the CDR3, the DNA is TGTGCCAGCTCATCTACAGGATTTGGTGGCGAGCAGTACTTC.